The 13 T cell receptor beta chains below come from one sample, sequenced in a study of graft-versus-host responses after intestinal transplantation. Clones were read by immunoSEQ multiplex PCR, and TCRdb kept only the in-frame ones, dropping some. Of 45,000 to 50,000 clones listed, 85% to 95% were seen once; the top ten hold 2% to 2.5%. Their specific antigens are unknown. Sample: unstimulated CD4+ T cells sorted from spleen or lymph node cells, taken before transplant. The source of these receptors is a human donor who was the organ donor for an intestinal transplant.

The chain uses TRBV5-4 and TRBJ2-5; D is undetermined. The germline V and J ends were trimmed by 4 bases and 6 bases, with 16 bases remaining between them. The CDR3 is 14 amino acids. Germline V gives CDR1 SGHNT, CDR2 YYREEE (reference sequence). CDR3 region: CASSLSNFVQTQYF. The CDR3 DNA sequence: TGTGCCAGCAGCCTATCCAATTTTGTCCAGACCCAGTACTTC.

This chain joins TRBV4-3 and TRBJ2-3, with 7 positions matching TRBD2. The ends lost 1 base at V and 5 bases at J; junction bases unmatched: 12. The CDR3 covers 17 residues. Germline V gene lookup returns CDR1 LGHNA and CDR2 YSLEER. This CDR3 is CASSQGAGTMLLDTQYF. DNA for the CDR3: TGCGCCAGCAGCCAAGGGGCCGGGACTATGCTTTTAGATACGCAGTATTTT.

The chain links TRBV30 to TRBJ2-1, with TRBD2 identical over 10 bases. V shed 0 bases and J 7 bases; nucleotides not matched to a gene: 9. The CDR3 extends over 16 amino acids. CDR1 GTSNPN and CDR2 SVGIG come from the germline V gene (reference sequence). This CDR3 is CAWSVGPSGSLNEQFF. For the CDR3, the DNA is TGTGCCTGGAGTGTAGGTCCTAGCGGGAGCCTAAATGAGCAGTTCTTC. The whole variable domain, remainder taken from reference TRBV30 and TRBJ2-1, is SQTIHQWPATLVQPVGSPLSLECTVEGTSNPNLYWYRQAAGRGLQLLFYSVGIGQISSEVPQNLSASRPQDRQFILSSKKLLLSDSGFYLCAWSVGPSGSLNEQFFGPGTRLTVL.

The CDR3 DNA sequence: TGTGCCAGCAGTCCCCCCGGGACTAGCGGGAGGGGGGAGACCCAGTACTTC. Its translation is CASSPPGTSGRGETQYF. The V call is TRBV28, the J call TRBJ2-5; 16 bases map to TRBD2. The CDR3 runs to 17 residues. The germline CDR1 and CDR2 sequences are MDHEN and SYDVKM. Losses at the gene ends were 5 bases for V and 5 bases for J; bases not matched to a gene: 8. The variable domain in full, completed from reference TRBV28 and TRBJ2-5, reads DVKVTQSSRYLVKRTGEKVFLECVQDMDHENMFWYRQDPGLGLRLIYFSYDVKMKEKGDIPEGYSVSREKKERFSLILESASTNQTSMYLCASSPPGTSGRGETQYFGPGTRLLVL.

J is TRBJ2-5 and V is TRBV19; D call uncertain. The J call may be faulty, since TRBJ2-7 better matches the DNA end. Germline CDR1 reads LNHDA; CDR2 reads SQIVND (reference sequence). The CDR3 totals 14 residues. The CDR3 sequence is CASSIGVQTYEQYF. CDR3 in DNA: TGTGCCAGTAGTATCGGTGTTCAAACCTACGAGCAGTACTTC.

This clone is a singleton in its sample. The chain couples TRBV5-1 to TRBJ2-3, with 14 bases aligning to TRBD2. This CDR3 comprises 18 residues. With V trimmed by 7 bases and J by 2 bases, 12 bases remained unmatched. CDR1 is SGHRS, CDR2 YFSETQ, per germline. The CDR3 DNA is TGCGCCAGCCTTGGGACTAGCGGGAGTCCCCTCTACACAGATACGCAGTATTTT. It translates to CASLGTSGSPLYTDTQYF.

The J gene is TRBJ2-5, the V gene TRBV10-1, with D perhaps TRBD1 (5 bases). This CDR3 is built from 14 residues. Per germline, CDR1 WNHNN and CDR2 SYGVQD (reference sequence). V shed 4 bases and J shed 2 bases, with 11 bases lying between them. As DNA, the CDR3 is TGCGCCAGCAGTGGTAGGGCAGGGCAAGAGACCCAGTACTTC. Protein sequence: CASSGRAGQETQYF.

The J gene is TRBJ2-3, the V gene TRBV9; 7 bases are a match to TRBD1. Trimming at V came to 4 bases and at J to 4 bases, leaving 3 bases not matched to a gene. Per germline, CDR1 SGDLS and CDR2 YYNGEE. The CDR3 has 13 amino acids. The CDR3 sequence: CASSRQGADTQYF. Written as DNA, the CDR3 is TGTGCCAGCAGCCGACAGGGCGCAGATACGCAGTATTTT.

V gene TRBV21-1 combines with J gene TRBJ2-1; TRBD2 was called by the table and not checked on the DNA. TRBV21-1 is a known pseudogene. The CDR3 contains 15 residues. As DNA, the CDR3 is TGTGCCAGCAGCAATAGCGGGAGGGCCTACAATGAGCAGTTCTTC. Protein product: CASSNSGRAYNEQFF.

There are a few counts of this clone. The rearrangement uses TRBV7-2 and TRBJ1-2, with a tentative D call TRBD1 (6 bases). CDR3 length: 11 amino acids. CDR1 and CDR2 from the germline V gene are SGHTA and FQGNSA. V was cut by 4 bases and J by 7 bases, with 7 bases left in between. The CDR3 here is CASSYRVGYTF. DNA for the CDR3: TGTGCCAGCAGCTACAGGGTTGGCTACACCTTC.

This chain connects TRBV27 to TRBJ2-7; D is undetermined. The CDR3 spans 15 residues. Looked up from germline, CDR1 is MNHEY and CDR2 is SMNVEV (reference sequence). Trimming removed 6 bases at V and 2 bases at J, with 17 bases between. The CDR3 nucleotides are TGTGCCAGCAGGGGCGAATGGATCCCCACCTACGAGCAGTACTTC. It is translated as CASRGEWIPTYEQYF.

This clone has more than one count but fewer than ten. The V gene is TRBV6-6, the J gene TRBJ1-2, with unresolved D. Germline CDR1 reads MNHNY; CDR2 reads SVGAGI (reference sequence). This CDR3 spans 11 amino acids. The germline V and J ends were trimmed by 6 bases and 0 bases, with 2 bases remaining between them. Here the CDR3 reads CASRTNYGYTF. In DNA form, the CDR3 reads TGTGCCAGCAGGACTAACTATGGCTACACCTTC.

This chain uses TRBV11-2 with TRBJ2-6, with D hard to call. V was pared by 2 bases and J by 1 base, with 12 bases between. Germline V gene lookup returns CDR1 SGHAT and CDR2 FQNNGV. The CDR3 contains 17 residues. For the CDR3, the DNA is TGTGCCAGCAGCTTAACTTTGCACTCTTCTGGGGCCAACGTCCTGACTTTC. This codes for CASSLTLHSSGANVLTF. The variable domain in full, with the rest retrieved from reference TRBV11-2 and TRBJ2-6, is EAGVAQSPRYKIIEKRQSVAFWCNPISGHATLYWYQQILGQGPKLLIQFQNNGVVDDSQLPKDRFSAERLKGVDSTLKIQPAKLEDSAVYLCASSLTLHSSGANVLTFGAGSRLTVL.